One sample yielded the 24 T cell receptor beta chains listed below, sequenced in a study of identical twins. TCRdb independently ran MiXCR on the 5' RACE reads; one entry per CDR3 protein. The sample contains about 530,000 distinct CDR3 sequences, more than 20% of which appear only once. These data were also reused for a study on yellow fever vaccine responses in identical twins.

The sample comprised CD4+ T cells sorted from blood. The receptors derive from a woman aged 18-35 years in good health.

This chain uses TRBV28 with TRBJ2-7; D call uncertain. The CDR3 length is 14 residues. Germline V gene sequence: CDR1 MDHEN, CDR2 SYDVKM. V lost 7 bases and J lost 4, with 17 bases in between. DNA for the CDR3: TGTGCCAGCACCACGAGGAACCGAAGGTACGAGCAGTACGTC. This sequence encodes CASTTRNRRYEQYV.

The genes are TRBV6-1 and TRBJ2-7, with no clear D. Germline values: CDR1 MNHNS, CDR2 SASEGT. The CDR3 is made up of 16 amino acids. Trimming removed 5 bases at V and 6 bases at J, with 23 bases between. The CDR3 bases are TGTGCCAGCAGTACAGAGCACGGGCTTGGGGTATCCGAGCAGTACTTC. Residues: CASSTEHGLGVSEQYF.

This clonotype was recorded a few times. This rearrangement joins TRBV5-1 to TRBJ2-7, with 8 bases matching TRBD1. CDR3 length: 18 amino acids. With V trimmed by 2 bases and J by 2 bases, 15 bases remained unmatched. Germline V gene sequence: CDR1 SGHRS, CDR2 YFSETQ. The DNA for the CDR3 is TGCGCCAGCAGCTTTTCCCCCTGGGGTGGACAGGGTACCTACGAGCAGTACTTC. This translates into CASSFSPWGGQGTYEQYF.

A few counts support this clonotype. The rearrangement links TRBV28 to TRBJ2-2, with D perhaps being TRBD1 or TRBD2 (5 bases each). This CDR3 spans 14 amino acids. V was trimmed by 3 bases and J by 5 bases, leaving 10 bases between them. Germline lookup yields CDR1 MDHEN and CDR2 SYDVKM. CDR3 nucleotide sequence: TGTGCCAGCAGTTTGTGGGGGAAGACCGGGGAGCTGTTTTTT. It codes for CASSLWGKTGELFF.

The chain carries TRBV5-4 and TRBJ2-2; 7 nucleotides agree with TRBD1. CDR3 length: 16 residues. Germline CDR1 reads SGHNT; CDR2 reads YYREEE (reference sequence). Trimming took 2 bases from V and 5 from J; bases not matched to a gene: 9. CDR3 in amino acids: CASSLGQALSTGELFF. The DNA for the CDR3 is TGTGCCAGCAGCTTAGGACAGGCCCTTTCGACCGGGGAGCTGTTTTTT.

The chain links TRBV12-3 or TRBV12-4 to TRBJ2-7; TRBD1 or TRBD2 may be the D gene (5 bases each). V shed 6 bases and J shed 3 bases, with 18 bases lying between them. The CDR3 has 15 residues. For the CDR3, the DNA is TGTGCCAGCAGGTCACAATCGGGACCCCACTACGAGCAGTACTTC. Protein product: CASRSQSGPHYEQYF.

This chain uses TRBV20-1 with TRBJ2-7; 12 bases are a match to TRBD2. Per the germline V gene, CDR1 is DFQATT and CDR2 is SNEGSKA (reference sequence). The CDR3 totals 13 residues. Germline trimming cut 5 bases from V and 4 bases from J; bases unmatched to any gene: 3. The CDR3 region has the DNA TGCAGTGCTTCGGGGACTAGCGGGTACGAGCAGTACGTC. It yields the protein CSASGTSGYEQYV.

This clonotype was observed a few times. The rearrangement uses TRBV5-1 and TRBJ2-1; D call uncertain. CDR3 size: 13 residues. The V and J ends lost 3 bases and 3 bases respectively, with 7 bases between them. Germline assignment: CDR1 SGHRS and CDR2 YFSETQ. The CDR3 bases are TGCGCCAGCAGCTGGAGCGACTACAATGAGCAGTTCTTC. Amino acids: CASSWSDYNEQFF.

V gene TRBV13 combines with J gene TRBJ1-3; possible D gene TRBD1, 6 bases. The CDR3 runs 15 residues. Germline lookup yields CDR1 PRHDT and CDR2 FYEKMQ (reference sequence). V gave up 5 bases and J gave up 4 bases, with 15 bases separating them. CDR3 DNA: TGTGCCAGCAGCCTACCACAGGGAGTCGGAAACACCATATATTTT. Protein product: CASSLPQGVGNTIYF. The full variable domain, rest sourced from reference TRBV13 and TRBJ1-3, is AAGVIQSPRHLIKEKRETATLKCYPIPRHDTVYWYQQGPGQDPQFLISFYEKMQSDKGSIPDRFSAQQFSDYHSELNMSSLELGDSALYFCASSLPQGVGNTIYFGEGSWLTVV.

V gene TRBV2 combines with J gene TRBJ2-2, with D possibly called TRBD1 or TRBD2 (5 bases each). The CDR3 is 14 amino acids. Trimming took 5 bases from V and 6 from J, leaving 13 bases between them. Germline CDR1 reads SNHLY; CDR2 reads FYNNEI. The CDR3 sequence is CASSSRELSGELFF. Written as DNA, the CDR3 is TGTGCCAGCAGTAGCAGGGAGCTCTCCGGGGAGCTGTTTTTT.

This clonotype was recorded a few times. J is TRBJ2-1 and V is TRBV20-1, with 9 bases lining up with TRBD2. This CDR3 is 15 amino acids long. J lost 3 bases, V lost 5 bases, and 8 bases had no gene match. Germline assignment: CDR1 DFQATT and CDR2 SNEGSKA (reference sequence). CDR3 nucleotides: TGCAGTGCTGATCCTAGCGGGGCCAACTACAATGAGCAGTTCTTC. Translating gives CSADPSGANYNEQFF.

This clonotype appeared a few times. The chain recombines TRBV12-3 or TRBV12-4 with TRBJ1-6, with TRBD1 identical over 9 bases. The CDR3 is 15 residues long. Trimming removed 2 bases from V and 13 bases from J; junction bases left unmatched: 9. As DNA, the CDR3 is TGTGCCAGCAGTTTAAGCGGGACAGGGTTTTTGCCCCTCCACTTT. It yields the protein CASSLSGTGFLPLHF.

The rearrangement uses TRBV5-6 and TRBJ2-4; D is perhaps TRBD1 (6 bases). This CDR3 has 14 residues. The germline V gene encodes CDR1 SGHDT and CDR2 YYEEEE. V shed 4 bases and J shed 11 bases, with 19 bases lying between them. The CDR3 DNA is TGTGCCAGCAGCCCAGGACAGCCTTCAAGCCTTCAGTACTTC. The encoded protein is CASSPGQPSSLQYF. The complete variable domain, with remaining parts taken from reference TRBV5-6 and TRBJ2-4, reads DAGVTQSPTHLIKTRGQQVTLRCSPKSGHDTVSWYQQALGQGPQFIFQYYEEEERQRGNFPDRFSGHQFPNYSSELNVNALLLGDSALYLCASSPGQPSSLQYFGAGTRLSVL.

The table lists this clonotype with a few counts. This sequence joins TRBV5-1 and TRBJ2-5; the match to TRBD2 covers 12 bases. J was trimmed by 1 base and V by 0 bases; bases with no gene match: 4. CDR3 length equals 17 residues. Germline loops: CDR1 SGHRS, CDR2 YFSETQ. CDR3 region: CASSLAGLAGTQETQYF. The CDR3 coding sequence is TGCGCCAGCAGCTTGGCCGGACTAGCGGGAACCCAAGAGACCCAGTACTTC.

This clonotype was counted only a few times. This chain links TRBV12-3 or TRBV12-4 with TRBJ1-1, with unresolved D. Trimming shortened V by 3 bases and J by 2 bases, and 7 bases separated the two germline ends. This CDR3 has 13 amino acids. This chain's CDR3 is CASSFTPNTEAFF. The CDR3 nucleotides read TGTGCCAGCAGTTTTACACCTAACACTGAAGCTTTCTTT.

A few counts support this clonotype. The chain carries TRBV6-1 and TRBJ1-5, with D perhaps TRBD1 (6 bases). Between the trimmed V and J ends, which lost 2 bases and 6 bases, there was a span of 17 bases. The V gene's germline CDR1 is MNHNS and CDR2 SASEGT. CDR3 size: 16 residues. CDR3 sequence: CASSELPGAGSQPQHF. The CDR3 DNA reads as TGTGCCAGCAGTGAACTGCCGGGGGCAGGGAGTCAGCCCCAGCATTTT.

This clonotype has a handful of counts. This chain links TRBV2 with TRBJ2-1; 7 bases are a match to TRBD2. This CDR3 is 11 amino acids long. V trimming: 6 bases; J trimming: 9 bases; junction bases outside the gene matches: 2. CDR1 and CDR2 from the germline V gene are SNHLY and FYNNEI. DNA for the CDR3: TGTGCCAGCAGGGGGGAGGGTGAGCAGTTCTTC. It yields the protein CASRGEGEQFF. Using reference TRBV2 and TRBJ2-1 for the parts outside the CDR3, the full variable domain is EPEVTQTPSHQVTQMGQEVILRCVPISNHLYFYWYRQILGQKVEFLVSFYNNEISEKSEIFDDQFSVERPDGSNFTLKIRSTKLEDSAMYFCASRGEGEQFFGPGTRLTVL.

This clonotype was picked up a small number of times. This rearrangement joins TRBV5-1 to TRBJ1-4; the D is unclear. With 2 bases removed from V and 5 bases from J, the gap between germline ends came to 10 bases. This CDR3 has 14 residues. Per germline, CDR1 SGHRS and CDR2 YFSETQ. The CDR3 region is CASSFFGANEKLFF. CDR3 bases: TGCGCCAGCAGCTTTTTCGGCGCCAATGAAAAACTGTTTTTT.

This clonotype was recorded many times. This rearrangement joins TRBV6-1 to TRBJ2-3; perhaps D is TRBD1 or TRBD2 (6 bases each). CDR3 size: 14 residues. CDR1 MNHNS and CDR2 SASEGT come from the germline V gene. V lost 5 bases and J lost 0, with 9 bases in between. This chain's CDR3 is CASSRGTSTDTQYF. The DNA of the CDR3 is TGTGCCAGCAGTAGGGGGACTAGCACAGATACGCAGTATTTT.

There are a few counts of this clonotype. The CDR3 DNA reads as TGCAGTGCTTCGACAGGGGATGGGGCCAAAAACATTCAGTACTTC. It encodes CSASTGDGAKNIQYF. This chain links TRBV20-1 with TRBJ2-4; 8 nucleotides match TRBD1. CDR1 is DFQATT, CDR2 SNEGSKA, per germline (reference sequence). The CDR3 runs to 15 residues. The trim removed 5 bases at V and 1 base at J, leaving 7 bases unmatched.

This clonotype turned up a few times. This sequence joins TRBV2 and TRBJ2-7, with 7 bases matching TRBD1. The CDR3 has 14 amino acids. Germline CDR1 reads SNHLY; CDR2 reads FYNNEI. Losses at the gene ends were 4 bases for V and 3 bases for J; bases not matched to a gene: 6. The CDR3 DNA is TGTGCCAGCAGTGTAGGGACAGAAGTCTACGAGCAGTACTTC. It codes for CASSVGTEVYEQYF.

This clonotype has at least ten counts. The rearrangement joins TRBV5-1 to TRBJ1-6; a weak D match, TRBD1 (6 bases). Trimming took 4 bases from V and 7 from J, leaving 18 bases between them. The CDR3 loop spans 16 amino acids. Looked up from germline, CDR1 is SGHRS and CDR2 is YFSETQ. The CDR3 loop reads CASSPDTGTINSPLHF. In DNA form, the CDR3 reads TGCGCCAGCAGCCCCGACACCGGGACAATAAATTCACCCCTCCACTTT.

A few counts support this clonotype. CDR3 in DNA: TGTGCCAGCTCACCACCTTTCGGGTCGGGCGAGCAGTACGTC. Residues: CASSPPFGSGEQYV. The chain has TRBV18 and TRBJ2-7; D not resolved. The CDR3 is 14 residues long. Germline loops: CDR1 KGHSH, CDR2 LQKENI. The ends were cut back, 0 bases at V and 6 bases at J, with 12 bases in the middle.

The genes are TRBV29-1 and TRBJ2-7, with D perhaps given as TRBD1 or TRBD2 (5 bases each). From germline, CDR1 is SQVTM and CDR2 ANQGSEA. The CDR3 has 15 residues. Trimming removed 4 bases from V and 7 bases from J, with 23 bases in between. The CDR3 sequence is CSVVPYRRGAEEQYF. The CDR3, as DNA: TGCAGCGTTGTTCCCTACCGTCGGGGCGCTGAGGAGCAGTACTTC.